The sequence of this T cell receptor beta chain was determined in a study of cytomegalovirus exposure and HLA in healthy donors (dated by TCRdb to the late 2010s). Context from the whole study: In an earlier analysis of some 550 of the donors, less than 350 Gb of sequence data and 117 million unique TCR beta sequences from 150 million to 200 million T cells were reported. Approximately 310 gigabases of sequencing data and tens of millions of unique TCR sequences were included in an early release covering under 650 HLA-typed donors. Of the approximately 400 genotyped donors, around 81% fell in the genetic ancestry cluster associated with self-reported Caucasian donors. The study aimed to test whether signatures of past pathogen exposure could be identified by cataloging public T cell receptors. The T cell repertoires of around 670 subjects were profiled by immunosequencing and related to cytomegalovirus serostatus. Besides the first cohort of more than 650 subjects, a separate validation cohort made up of about 120 different subjects was used. To predict cytomegalovirus infection status, the study brought together high-throughput TCR immunosequencing, statistical association of individual TCRs with disease status, and machine learning. In a later analysis, previously published TCR beta repertoires from 666 donors were re-analyzed and high-resolution HLA genotyping was added so that TCR occurrence patterns could be studied. In the later analysis, no new phenotypic data were used to find candidate immune exposures; instead, reliance was placed on TCR beta sequences and their occurrence across donors. An earlier analysis of around 580 of the donors used high-throughput TCR beta sequencing to judge whether each TCR beta V gene segment behaved as functional or pseudogenic. Donor age, sex, ethnicity and CMV serostatus were collected together with the repertoire data. Genome-wide SNP genotypes for about 65% of the roughly 670 donors were used in a later genetic analysis, which treated that subset as a discovery cohort. All discovery cohort repertoires had been generated on a single sequencing platform. HLA typing included class I and class II loci at four-digit resolution. The number of typed donors differed by locus: 629-630 for A, B, C, DRB1 and DQB1; 500 to 550 for DQA1; 606 for DPA1; and around 470 for DPB1. Roughly 5 DR-DQ haplotypes were handled as single units for association and clustering because linkage in the cohort was strong. Among almost 400 genotyped donors of the cohort, an average of roughly 240,000 unique TCR beta nucleotide sequences were sequenced per donor, roughly a sixth of them non-productive.

Receptor libraries were prepared by the immunoSEQ multiplex PCR assay. For the multiplex PCR, a mixture combining 60 forward primers for TCR Vbeta segments and 13 reverse primers for TCR Jbeta segments was used. The CDR3 region of rearranged TCR beta genes was amplified from genomic DNA by a multiplex PCR assay. The Illumina HiSeq System was used to sequence the amplified TCR beta libraries as 87-base-pair reads. Per the source publication's procedure: A later analysis tallied roughly 78 million unique TCR beta chains across the 600 to 700 repertoires, and some 10 million of those chains were shared by two or more donors. A nearest-neighbor algorithm error-corrected the raw reads and collapsed the reads into unique sequences, merging closely related sequences to remove PCR and sequencing errors. V, D and J gene segments were assigned by aligning CDR3 sequences to IMGT reference sequences. For a sequence to be retained, a match of at least six nucleotides was required to both a V gene segment and a J gene segment. Rearrangements were classified as productive when the CDR3 lacked stop codons and remained in frame with V and J, and all other rearrangements were classified as non-productive. Following IMGT convention, CDR3 was defined as the stretch from the second conserved V-encoded cysteine up to the conserved J-encoded phenylalanine. Sequences without an unambiguous match to a single V gene segment were excluded from the earlier analysis of 500 to 700 of the donors. In an earlier analysis of approximately 560 of the donors, a V segment was called functional when productive rearrangements were above 56.7%, and segregating when the standard deviation between donors exceeded 5%. A statistical classification framework was built to diagnose cytomegalovirus status from the catalog of TCR beta chain sequences. V and J gene assignment, in a later analysis, came from comparing TCR nucleotide sequences with IMGT/GENE-DB human TR gene sequences. Using the TCRdist pipeline, a later analysis assigned CDR3 sequences along with most-parsimonious VDJ recombination scenarios. In a later analysis, each TCR beta chain was defined by its CDR3 amino acid sequence together with its V-gene family, and reads lacking a unique V-gene family were excluded. A later analysis removed nearly 600 highly shared, low-generation-probability nucleotide sequences to deal with suspected cross-contamination and a sequencing artifact. A later analysis calculated a clonal expansion index for each public chain from normalized within-repertoire ranks of inferred template counts. A later analysis computed generation probabilities with a VDJ recombination model fitted to out-of-frame rearrangements, and checked the results against IGoR. In a later analysis, TCR-TCR, TCR-HLA and TCR-CMV co-occurrence was scored with hypergeometric tests, and a repertoire-size bias correction was applied to TCR pairs. False discovery rates were estimated in a later analysis by permuting HLA or CMV assignments 20 times. In a later analysis, co-occurring TCRs were grouped with DBSCAN, and TCRdist sequence similarity was added when clustering was performed within HLA-allele-positive subsets. Co-occurrence clustering excluded repertoires with fewer than 30,000 or more than 120,000 public chains, plus five with anomalous nucleotide sharing. TCRdb took over this immuneACCESS table, retaining in-frame rearrangements with V and J assigned. Such tables are incomplete; in checked studies, under half of the missing clones stem from an unresolved V gene, and the remainder is unexplained. That table supplies the V and J calls and clone size; D and trimming were determined from the DNA. This sample is represented by 150,000 or so clones; 60% to 85% of them were singletons. The top ten hold roughly 2% of the sample.

The cohort was made up of hundreds of healthy bone marrow donors. At the time of sampling, all cohort members were nominally healthy, though unrecorded immune exposures were likely present. The donor was CMV seropositive and belonged to the group of over 250 seropositive cohort members. Every donor gave a peripheral blood sample, and the peripheral blood mononuclear cells from that sample were used for TCR beta sequencing. Genomic DNA extraction from the blood cell samples was performed with the Qiagen DNeasy Blood Extraction Kit. As concerns this clone: Its binding antigen is unknown. Base qualities are not provided; no much larger clone lies one nucleotide away.

The full study reports these points: Roughly uniform sequencing depth across donors was assumed in presence/absence analyses, although this assumption may not hold. A later analysis found that TCR association rates varied across HLA loci, with DRB1 alleles showing the most associated TCRs and HLA-C alleles the fewest. A later genetic analysis reported fewer N-insertions in productive TCRs among donors in an Asian-associated ancestry cluster than the roughly 620-donor mean. In an earlier analysis of approximately 590 of the donors, most TCR beta V segments were observed in productive rearrangements about 87% or about 30% of the time, broadly matching IMGT annotations. Correlated functional status among segregating V segments might be attributable to linkage disequilibrium, but an unknown experimental factor could not be ruled out. According to a later analysis, parvovirus B19, influenza, CMV and Epstein-Barr virus appeared linked to several top co-occurrence clusters. Because HLA typing was unavailable for some donors at each locus, only the typed subset was used in association tests. In this cohort, only TCR beta chains were sequenced, and detectable features were limited by the absence of alpha or paired-chain data. A group of highly shared sequence variants was considered likely to be a technical artifact of the sequencing pipeline. The only immune exposure information available for the cohort was CMV serostatus. Strong co-occurrence of HLA alleles, especially DR and DQ, made assigning TCR associations to individual alleles difficult. A total of 150 to 200 TCR beta chains were listed by the study as associated with cytomegalovirus. A later genetic analysis associated a missense DCLRE1C variant with V-gene and J-gene trimming of TCR beta chains, and an independent cohort replicated the association. In a later analysis, HLA-associated TCR beta chains were found to be more clonally expanded and to have lower generation probabilities than equally common non-associated chains. In vitro tests confirmed that three of the cytomegalovirus-associated TCR beta chains recognize cytomegalovirus antigens. In both the original and validation cohorts, the classifier was reported to diagnose cytomegalovirus status with high specificity and sensitivity. In a later analysis, most CMV-associated TCR beta chains were found to appear HLA-restricted, with HLA associations seemingly driven largely by CMV exposure. Because counts were too low, about 17 rarely observed V segments, including chromosome 9 orphons, were excluded from the earlier analysis of 500 to 700 of the donors. According to the authors, the approach could potentially be generalized to other disease states and immunological phenotypes. Most TCR sequences were observed very rarely across donors, whereas some public TCRs were present in many individuals. A further reported finding was that TCR beta sequences accurately predicted the HLA-A and HLA-B alleles for most subjects in the first cohort. Specific HLA alleles were associated with some 15,000 TCR beta sequences at a false discovery rate of 0.05 in a later analysis.

This TCR derives from a man aged 45-60 years in good health and CMV-seropositive. The material sequenced was PBMCs.

The DNA is TGTGCCAGCAGCGCAGTGAACTACAATGAGCAGTTCTTC. This is translated as CASSAVNYNEQFF. The chain is encoded by TRBV7-2 joined to TRBJ2-1; the D gene is not confidently resolved. Inclusive of the bounding cysteine and phenylalanine, the CDR3 is 13 residues long. This entry keeps only the CDR3 DNA: 39 bases, framed from base 1. For CDR1 and CDR2, the germline V gene lists SGHTA and FQGNSA. V is reduced by 5 bases and J by 3 bases, leaving a spacing of 8 bases between them.